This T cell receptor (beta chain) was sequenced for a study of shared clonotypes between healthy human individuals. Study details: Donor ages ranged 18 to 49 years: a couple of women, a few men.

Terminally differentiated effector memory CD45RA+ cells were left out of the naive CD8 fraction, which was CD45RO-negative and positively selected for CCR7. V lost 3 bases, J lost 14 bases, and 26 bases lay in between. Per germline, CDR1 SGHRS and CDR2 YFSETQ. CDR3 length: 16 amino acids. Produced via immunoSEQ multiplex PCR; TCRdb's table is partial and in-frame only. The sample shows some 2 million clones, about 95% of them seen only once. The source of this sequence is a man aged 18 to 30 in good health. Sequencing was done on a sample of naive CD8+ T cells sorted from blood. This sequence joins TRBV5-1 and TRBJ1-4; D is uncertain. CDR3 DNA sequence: TGCGCCAGCAGCTCCCCTACCAGGCGACTCCGAAAATGTCTGTTTTTT. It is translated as CASSSPTRRLRKCLFF.